This T cell receptor (beta chain) was retrieved from a study of shared clonotypes between healthy human individuals. Study context: A couple of female and three male donors aged 18 to 49 were enrolled. Whole-study results and caveats: Roughly 5% of naive CD4 clonotypes were common to several donors.

Germline CDR1 and CDR2: SGHRS and YFSETQ. This CDR3 contains 16 residues. The ends were cut back, 3 bases at V and 2 bases at J, with 17 bases in the middle. In its sample, this clone was seen once. Antigen specificity is unknown. Generated by immunoSEQ multiplex PCR, the TCRdb table keeps only in-frame clones and is missing some. The data show about 2 million clones, over 85% seen once. The naive CD8 fraction comprised CD45RO-negative cells positively selected for CCR7 and excluded terminally differentiated effector memory CD45RA+ cells. The chain is built from TRBV5-1 and TRBJ2-5; perhaps TRBD1 as D (6 bases). Sequencing was done on a sample of naive CD8+ T cells sorted from blood. This clonotype was sampled from a man between 18 and 29 years old in good health. The CDR3 DNA is TGCGCCAGCAGCTCCCGCGACAGGCTAGAACAAGAGACCCAGTACTTC. As protein: CASSSRDRLEQETQYF.